Listed below are T cell receptor beta chains from one sample, sequenced in a study of CD8+CD57+ T cells in acquired aplastic anemia. In TCRdb, the reads were re-called with MiXCR into one record per CDR3 protein. The sample contains fewer than 200,000 distinct CDR3 sequences, 55% to 80% of which appear only once. Sequencing was performed on sorted CD4+, CD8+, or CD8+CD57+ T cells (not recorded which) from PBMCs. These receptors were taken from a human donor in good health. The CDR3 runs from the conserved cysteine through the conserved F or W. A D gene is named only where the DNA matches it firmly. Expanded clones get a size class; other rows say once, few or many, or leave the size out.

>TRBJ2-3|.|TRBV15|.
CATSRRTSTDTQYF
TGTGCCACCAGCAGGAGGACTAGCACAGATACGCAGTATTTT
>TRBJ1-1|.|TRBV14|.
CASSQDLQHTEAFF
TGTGCCAGCAGCCAAGATCTACAGCACACTGAAGCTTTCTTT
>TRBJ2-3|.|TRBV27|TRBD1
CASSLRDRRTDTQYF
TGTGCCAGCAGTTTAAGGGACAGACGCACAGATACGCAGTATTTT
>TRBJ1-2|.|TRBV5-1|TRBD1
CASSPLTRDRGQVNYGYTF
TGCGCCAGCAGCCCCTTAACTCGGGACAGGGGACAGGTTAACTATGGCTACACCTTC
>TRBJ1-1|.|TRBV7-9|TRBD1
CASSYRGIGNTEAFF
TGTGCCAGCAGCTACAGGGGAATCGGGAACACTGAAGCTTTCTTT
>TRBJ2-3|few|TRBV24-1|TRBD1
CATSDQGADTQYF
TGTGCCACCAGTGACCAGGGGGCAGATACGCAGTATTTT
>TRBJ2-2|.|TRBV5-6|.
CASSLELQGPTGELFF
TGTGCCAGCAGCTTGGAATTGCAGGGCCCTACCGGGGAGCTGTTTTTT
>TRBJ2-7|few|TRBV15|.
CATSRDLEGEQYF
TGTGCCACCAGCAGAGATCTGGAGGGCGAGCAGTACTTC
>TRBJ1-4|.|TRBV12-3/TRBV12-4|.
CASSLEGANEKLFF
TGTGCCAGCAGTTTAGAAGGGGCGAATGAAAAACTGTTTTTT
>TRBJ1-3|many|TRBV7-9|.
CASAVVTGNTIYF
TGTGCCAGCGCTGTCGTGACTGGAAACACCATATATTTT
>TRBJ2-7|.|TRBV24-1|TRBD1
CATSSGTASSYEQYF
TGTGCCACCAGTTCCGGGACAGCAAGCTCCTACGAGCAGTACTTC
>TRBJ1-2|once|TRBV7-2|.
CASSRDGSGTF
TGTGCCAGCAGCCGTGACGGTAGTGGCACCTTC
>TRBJ2-4|.|TRBV3-1|.
CASSQVPAFGIAKNIQYF
TGTGCCAGCAGCCAAGTCCCAGCCTTCGGGATAGCCAAAAACATTCAGTACTTC
>TRBJ1-1|.|TRBV7-8|.
CASSTRIGVTEAFF
TGTGCCAGCAGCACTCGAATTGGGGTCACTGAAGCTTTCTTT
>TRBJ2-5|.|TRBV29-1|TRBD2
CSVEGTSGGVETQYF
TGCAGCGTTGAAGGGACTAGCGGAGGAGTAGAGACCCAGTACTTC
>TRBJ1-6|many|TRBV9|.
CASSVDNENSPLHF
TGTGCCAGCAGCGTAGATAATGAGAATTCACCCCTCCACTTT
>TRBJ2-3|.|TRBV19|TRBD2
CASSIGGAADTQYF
TGTGCCAGTAGTATCGGGGGGGCCGCAGATACGCAGTATTTT
>TRBJ2-3|few|TRBV7-7|.
CASSLGPTDTQYF
TGTGCCAGCAGCTTAGGACCCACAGATACGCAGTATTTT
>TRBJ2-3|.|TRBV24-1|TRBD2
CATASGGPGLGDTQYF
TGTGCCACCGCTAGCGGGGGGCCAGGTCTCGGGGATACGCAGTATTTT
>TRBJ1-3|.|TRBV20-1|.
CSARDYNSGNTIYF
TGCAGTGCTAGAGATTACAACTCTGGAAACACAATATATTTT
>TRBJ1-4|few|TRBV7-2|.
CASSPEVRAANEKLFF
TGTGCCAGCAGCCCCGAGGTCAGGGCGGCTAATGAAAAACTGTTTTTT
>TRBJ2-1|.|TRBV7-2|.
CASSFTLEQFF
TGTGCCAGCAGCTTCACCCTTGAGCAGTTCTTC
>TRBJ1-2|few|TRBV24-1|TRBD1
CATSDTGGDGYTF
TGTGCCACCAGTGATACAGGGGGCGATGGCTACACCTTC
>TRBJ1-1|.|TRBV2|.
CASSVMRGDTEAFF
TGTGCCAGCAGTGTAATGCGGGGGGACACTGAAGCTTTCTTT
>TRBJ2-7|.|TRBV6-1|TRBD2
CASSRTSGVHEQYF
TGTGCCAGCAGCCGAACTAGCGGGGTTCACGAGCAGTACTTC
>TRBJ2-7|.|TRBV20-1|TRBD1
CSAVTGTGASYEQYF
TGCAGTGCTGTAACCGGGACAGGGGCCTCCTACGAGCAGTACTTC
>TRBJ2-7|.|TRBV20-1|.
CSVISRDKLSYEQYF
TGCAGTGTCATAAGTCGGGACAAACTCTCCTACGAGCAGTACTTC
>TRBJ2-2|many|TRBV4-3|.
CASSQGRIGELFF
TGCGCCAGCAGCCAAGGTAGAATCGGGGAGCTGTTTTTT
>TRBJ2-7|.|TRBV7-8|.
CARDRRLSYEQYF
TGTGCTAGAGATCGCAGGCTCTCCTACGAGCAGTACTTC
>TRBJ1-2|.|TRBV2|TRBD1
CASSAGTGGYGYTF
TGTGCCAGCAGCGCAGGGACAGGGGGCTATGGCTACACCTTC
>TRBJ2-7|once|TRBV7-2|.
CASSIGGSPSYEQYF
TGTGCCAGTAGTATAGGCGGCAGTCCCTCCTACGAGCAGTACTTC